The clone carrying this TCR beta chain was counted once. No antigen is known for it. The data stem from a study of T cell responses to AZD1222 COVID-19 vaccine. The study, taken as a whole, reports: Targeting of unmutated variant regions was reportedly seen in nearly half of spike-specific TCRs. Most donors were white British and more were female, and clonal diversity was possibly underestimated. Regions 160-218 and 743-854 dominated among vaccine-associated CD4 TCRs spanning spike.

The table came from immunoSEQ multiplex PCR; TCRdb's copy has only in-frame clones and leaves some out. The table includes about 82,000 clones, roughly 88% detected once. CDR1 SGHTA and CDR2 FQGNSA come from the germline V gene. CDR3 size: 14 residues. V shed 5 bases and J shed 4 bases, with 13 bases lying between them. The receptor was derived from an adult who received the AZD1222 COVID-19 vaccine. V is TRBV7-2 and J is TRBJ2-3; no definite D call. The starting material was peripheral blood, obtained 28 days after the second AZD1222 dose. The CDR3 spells CASSPRPRPDTQYF. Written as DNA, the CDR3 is TGTGCCAGCAGCCCCCGCCCGCGGCCAGATACGCAGTATTTT.